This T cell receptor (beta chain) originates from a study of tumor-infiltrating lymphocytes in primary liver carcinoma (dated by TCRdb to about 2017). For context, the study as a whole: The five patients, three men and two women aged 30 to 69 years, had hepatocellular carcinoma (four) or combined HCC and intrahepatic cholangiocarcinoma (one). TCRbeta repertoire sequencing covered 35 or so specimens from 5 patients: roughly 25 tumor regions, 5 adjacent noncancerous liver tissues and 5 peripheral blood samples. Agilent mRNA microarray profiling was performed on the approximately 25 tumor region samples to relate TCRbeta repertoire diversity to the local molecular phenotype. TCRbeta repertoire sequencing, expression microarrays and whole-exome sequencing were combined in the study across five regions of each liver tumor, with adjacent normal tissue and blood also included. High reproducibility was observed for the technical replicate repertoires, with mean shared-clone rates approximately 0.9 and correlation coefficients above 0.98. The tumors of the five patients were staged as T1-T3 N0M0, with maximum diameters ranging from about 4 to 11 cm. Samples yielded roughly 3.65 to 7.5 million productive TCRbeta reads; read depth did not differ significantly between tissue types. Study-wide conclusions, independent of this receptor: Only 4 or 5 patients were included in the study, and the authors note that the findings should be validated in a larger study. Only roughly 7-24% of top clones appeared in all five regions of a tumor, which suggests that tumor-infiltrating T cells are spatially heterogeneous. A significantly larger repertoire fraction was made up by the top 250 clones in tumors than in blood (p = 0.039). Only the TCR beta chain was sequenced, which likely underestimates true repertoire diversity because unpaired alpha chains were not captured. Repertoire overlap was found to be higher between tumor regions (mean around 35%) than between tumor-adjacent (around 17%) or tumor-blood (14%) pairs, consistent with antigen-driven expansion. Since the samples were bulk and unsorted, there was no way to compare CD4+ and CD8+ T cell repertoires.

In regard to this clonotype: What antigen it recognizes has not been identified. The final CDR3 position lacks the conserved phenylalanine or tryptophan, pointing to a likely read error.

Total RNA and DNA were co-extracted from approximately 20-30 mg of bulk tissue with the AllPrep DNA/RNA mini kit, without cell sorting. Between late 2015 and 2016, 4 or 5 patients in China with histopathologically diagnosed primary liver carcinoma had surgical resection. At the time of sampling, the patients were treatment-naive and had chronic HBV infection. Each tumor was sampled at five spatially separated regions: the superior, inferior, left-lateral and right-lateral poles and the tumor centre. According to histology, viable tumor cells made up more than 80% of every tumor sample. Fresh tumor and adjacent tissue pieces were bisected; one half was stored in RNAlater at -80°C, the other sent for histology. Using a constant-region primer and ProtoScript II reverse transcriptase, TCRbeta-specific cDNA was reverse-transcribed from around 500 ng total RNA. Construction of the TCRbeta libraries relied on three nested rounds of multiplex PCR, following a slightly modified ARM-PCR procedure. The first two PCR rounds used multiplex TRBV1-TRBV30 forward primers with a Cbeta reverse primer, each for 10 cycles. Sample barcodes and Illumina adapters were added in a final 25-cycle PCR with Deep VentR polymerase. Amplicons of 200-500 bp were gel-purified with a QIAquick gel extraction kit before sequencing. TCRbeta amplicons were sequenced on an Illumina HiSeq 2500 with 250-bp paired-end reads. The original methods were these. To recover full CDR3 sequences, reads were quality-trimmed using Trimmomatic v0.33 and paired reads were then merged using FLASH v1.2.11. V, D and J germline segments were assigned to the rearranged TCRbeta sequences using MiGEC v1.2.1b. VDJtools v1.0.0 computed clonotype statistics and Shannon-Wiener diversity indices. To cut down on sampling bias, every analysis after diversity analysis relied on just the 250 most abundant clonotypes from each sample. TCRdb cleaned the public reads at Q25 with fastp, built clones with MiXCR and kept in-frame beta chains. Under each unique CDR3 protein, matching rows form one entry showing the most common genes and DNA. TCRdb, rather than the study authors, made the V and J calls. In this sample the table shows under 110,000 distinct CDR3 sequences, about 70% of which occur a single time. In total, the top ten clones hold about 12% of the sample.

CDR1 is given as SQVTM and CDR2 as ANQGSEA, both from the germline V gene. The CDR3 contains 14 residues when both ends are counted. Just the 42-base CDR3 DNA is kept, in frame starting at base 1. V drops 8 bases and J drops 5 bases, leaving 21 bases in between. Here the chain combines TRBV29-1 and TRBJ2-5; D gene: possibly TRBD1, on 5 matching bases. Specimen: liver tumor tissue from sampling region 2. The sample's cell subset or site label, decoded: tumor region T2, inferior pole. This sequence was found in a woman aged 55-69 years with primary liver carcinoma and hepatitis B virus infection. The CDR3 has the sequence CSSTRPDRGETQYN. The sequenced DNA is TGCAGCTCCACGAGGCCCGATAGGGGTGAGACCCAGTACAAC.